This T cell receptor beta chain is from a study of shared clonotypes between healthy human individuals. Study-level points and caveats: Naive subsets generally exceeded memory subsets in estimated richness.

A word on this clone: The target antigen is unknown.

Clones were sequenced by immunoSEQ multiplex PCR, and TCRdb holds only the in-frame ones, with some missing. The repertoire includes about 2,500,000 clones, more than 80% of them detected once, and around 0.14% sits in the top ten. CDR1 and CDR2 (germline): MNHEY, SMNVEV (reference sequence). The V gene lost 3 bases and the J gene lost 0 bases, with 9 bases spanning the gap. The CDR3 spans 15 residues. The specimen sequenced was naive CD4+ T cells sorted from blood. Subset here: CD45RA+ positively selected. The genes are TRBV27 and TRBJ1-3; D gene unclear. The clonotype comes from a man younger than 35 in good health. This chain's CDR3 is CASSFRGGSGNTIYF. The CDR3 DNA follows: TGTGCCAGCAGTTTTCGGGGTGGCTCTGGAAACACCATATATTTT.